What follows describes a single TCR beta chain. Its antigen is unidentified. Other DNA sequences from this sample encode an identical CDR3 as well. The sample is drawn from a study of shared clonotypes between healthy human individuals. Turning to the study itself: CD4 naive and CD4 memory each took three plates per donor, while CD8 naive took two and CD8 memory one.

Study-wide findings and caveats: Relative to clonotypes present in all four donors, those not shared had lower generation probabilities.

This CDR3 is 16 amino acids long. Germline CDR1 MGHRA, CDR2 YSYEKL. The V and J ends lost 0 bases and 0 bases respectively, with 10 bases between them. Sorted-subset replicate PCR reactions contained roughly 190 ng DNA, corresponding to some 30,000 T cell genomes. Generated by immunoSEQ multiplex PCR, the TCRdb table keeps only in-frame clones and is missing some. This table holds a few million clones, just over 90% found once. The sequenced material came from naive CD4+ T cells sorted from blood. Subset here: CD45RA+ positively selected. The chain couples TRBV4-1 to TRBJ2-3; D perhaps matches TRBD1 (5 bases). This sequence was found in a man aged 18-30 years in good health. The CDR3 region has the DNA TGCGCCAGCAGCCAAGATGGGGCCGGTAGCACAGATACGCAGTATTTT. Protein: CASSQDGAGSTDTQYF.